This entry lists 9 T cell receptor beta chains sequenced from one sample in a study of T cell repertoires in ileal Crohn's disease. The protocol was immunoSEQ multiplex PCR, while the TCRdb copy is restricted to in-frame clones and leaves out a portion. The sample yields just over 7,000 clones, nearly 95% seen once. The sequencing input was ileal tissue. The receptors come from an adult with Crohn's disease.

The rearrangement joins TRBV2 to TRBJ1-3; D is ambiguous. Between the trimmed V and J ends, which lost 6 bases and 2 bases, there was a span of 14 bases. The CDR3 covers 15 residues. From germline, CDR1 is SNHLY and CDR2 FYNNEI. In nucleotides, the CDR3 is TGTGCCAGCAGAGCCCCTTTGGGAGCTGGAAACACCATATATTTT. Protein: CASRAPLGAGNTIYF. Drawing the rest from reference TRBV2 and TRBJ1-3, the complete variable domain is EPEVTQTPSHQVTQMGQEVILRCVPISNHLYFYWYRQILGQKVEFLVSFYNNEISEKSEIFDDQFSVERPDGSNFTLKIRSTKLEDSAMYFCASRAPLGAGNTIYFGEGSWLTVV.

The sample holds one count of this clone. The chain combines TRBV27 with TRBJ1-5; D is undetermined. This CDR3 has 13 residues. Looked up from germline, CDR1 is MNHEY and CDR2 is SMNVEV (reference sequence). V shed 6 bases and J shed 2 bases, with 8 bases lying between them. This CDR3 is CASSGVGNQPQHF. For the CDR3, the DNA is TGTGCCAGCAGCGGGGTGGGCAATCAGCCCCAGCATTTT.

The chain carries TRBV5-6 and TRBJ2-7; TRBD1 might be the D (5 bases). V dropped 6 bases and J dropped 4 bases, with 11 bases sitting between them. The CDR3 loop spans 12 amino acids. The germline gives CDR1 SGHDT, CDR2 YYEEEE. Here the CDR3 reads CASTRQNYEQYF. The CDR3 DNA sequence: TGTGCCAGCACCCGACAGAATTACGAGCAGTACTTC.

The rearrangement uses TRBV5-4 and TRBJ2-3; TRBD2 matches at 10 bases. CDR1 and CDR2 from the germline V gene are SGHNT and YYREEE (reference sequence). Unmatched junction bases numbered 4, after V lost 4 bases and J lost 2 bases. This CDR3 region has 15 residues. The CDR3 nucleotides read TGTGCCAGCAGCCGGACTAGCGGATACACAGATACGCAGTATTTT. Protein sequence: CASSRTSGYTDTQYF.

The chain links TRBV6-5 to TRBJ2-2; tentative D call: TRBD1 (6 bases). The germline V gene has CDR1 MNHEY and CDR2 SVGAGI. This CDR3 region has 14 residues. The germline V and J ends were trimmed by 7 bases and 2 bases, with 11 bases remaining between them. CDR3 DNA: TGTGCCAGCACCCTAGGGGGTAACACCGGGGAGCTGTTTTTT. Translating gives CASTLGGNTGELFF.

A word on this clone: The CDR3 end shows no conserved phenylalanine or tryptophan, and so a read error is likely. The CDR3 sequence: CASSLDPKGVYGYTL. Written as DNA, the CDR3 is TGTGCCAGCAGCTTGGATCCGAAAGGGGTTTATGGCTACACCCTC. This chain links TRBV11-2 with TRBJ1-2; D may be TRBD1 (5 bases). The V gene's germline CDR1 is SGHAT and CDR2 FQNNGV. V was cut by 3 bases and J by 5 bases, with 16 bases left in between. The CDR3 covers 15 residues.

The rearrangement uses TRBV19 and TRBJ1-2; weak D call: TRBD1 (6 bases). Germline values: CDR1 LNHDA, CDR2 SQIVND (reference sequence). The CDR3 is 16 residues long. V lost 7 bases and J lost 5, with 23 bases in between. Here the CDR3 reads CASMDWGSGDSYGYTF. The CDR3 nucleotides are TGTGCCAGTATGGACTGGGGGTCAGGGGATTCGTATGGCTACACCTTC.

The J gene is TRBJ1-1, the V gene TRBV2; 7 bases align to TRBD1. Germline loops: CDR1 SNHLY, CDR2 FYNNEI. With 4 bases clipped from V and 4 bases from J, the junction kept 9 bases outside the gene matches. The CDR3 length is 15 residues. CDR3 sequence: CASSVGRGWVTEAFF. Here the CDR3 DNA reads TGTGCCAGCAGTGTCGGCAGGGGGTGGGTCACTGAAGCTTTCTTT.

The gene calls are TRBV9 and TRBJ2-3; D is perhaps TRBD2 (6 bases). The CDR3 covers 14 residues. Trimming removed 4 bases at V and 0 bases at J, with 9 bases between. The germline gives CDR1 SGDLS, CDR2 YYNGEE. The CDR3 is CASSRAGSTDTQYF. The CDR3 DNA reads TGTGCCAGCAGCCGAGCGGGTAGCACAGATACGCAGTATTTT.